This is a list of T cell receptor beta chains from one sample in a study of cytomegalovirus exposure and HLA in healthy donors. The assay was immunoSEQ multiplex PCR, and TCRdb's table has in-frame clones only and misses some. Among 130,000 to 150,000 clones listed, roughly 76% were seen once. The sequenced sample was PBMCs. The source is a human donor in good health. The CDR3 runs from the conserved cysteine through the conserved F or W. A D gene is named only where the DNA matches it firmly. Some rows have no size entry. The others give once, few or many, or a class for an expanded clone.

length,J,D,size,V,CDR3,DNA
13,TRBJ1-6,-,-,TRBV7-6,CASSLSGNSPLHF,TGTGCCAGCAGCTTATCAGGGAATTCACCCCTCCACTTT
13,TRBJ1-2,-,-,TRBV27,CASSIKRSGGYTF,TGTGCCAGCAGCATAAAGCGTTCTGGTGGCTACACCTTC
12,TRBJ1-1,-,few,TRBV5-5,CASSEGGTEAFF,TGTGCCAGCAGCGAAGGGGGCACTGAAGCTTTCTTT
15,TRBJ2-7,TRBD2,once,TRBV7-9,CASSSSAGGLDEQYF,TGTGCCAGCAGCTCCTCAGCGGGAGGCTTGGACGAGCAGTACTTC
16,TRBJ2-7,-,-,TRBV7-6,CASSPEWSSSSYEQYF,TGTGCCAGCAGCCCAGAATGGTCGTCCAGCTCCTACGAGCAGTACTTC
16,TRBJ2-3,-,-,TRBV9,CASSTKDSRSTDTQYF,TGTGCCAGCAGCACCAAGGACAGCCGAAGCACAGATACGCAGTATTTT
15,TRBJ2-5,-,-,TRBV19,CASSGSAGIQETQYF,TGTGCCAGTAGTGGGTCGGCGGGGATCCAAGAGACCCAGTACTTC
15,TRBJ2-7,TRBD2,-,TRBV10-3,CAIRANGDYSYEQYF,TGTGCCATCCGTGCTAATGGGGACTACTCCTACGAGCAGTACTTC
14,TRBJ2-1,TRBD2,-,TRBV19,CASSFSGNYNEQFF,TGTGCCAGTAGTTTTAGCGGGAACTACAATGAGCAGTTCTTC
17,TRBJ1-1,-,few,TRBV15,CATSRGGGGAGNTEAFF,TGTGCCACCAGCAGAGGAGGGGGGGGCGCAGGGAACACTGAAGCTTTCTTT
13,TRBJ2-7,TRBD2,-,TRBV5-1,CASSLRGGYEQYF,TGCGCCAGCAGCTTGCGGGGGGGCTACGAGCAGTACTTC
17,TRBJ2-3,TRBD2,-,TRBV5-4,CASSSGLAGGLADTQYF,TGTGCCAGCAGCTCCGGACTAGCGGGGGGGCTGGCAGATACGCAGTATTTT
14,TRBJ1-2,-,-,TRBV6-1,CASSEVGRDYGYTF,TGTGCCAGCAGTGAGGTAGGGAGGGACTATGGCTACACCTTC
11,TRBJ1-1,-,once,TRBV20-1,CSARDRGGAFF,TGCAGTGCTAGAGATAGGGGAGGAGCTTTCTTT
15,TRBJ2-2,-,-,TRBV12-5,CASGFNLVSTGELFF,TGTGCTAGTGGTTTCAACCTAGTGAGCACCGGGGAGCTGTTTTTT
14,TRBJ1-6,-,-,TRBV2,CASSRSSYNSPLHF,TGTGCCAGCAGTCGGAGCTCCTATAATTCACCCCTCCACTTT
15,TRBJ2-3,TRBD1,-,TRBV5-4,CASSQDRGRTDTQYF,TGTGCCAGCAGCCAGGACAGGGGGCGCACAGATACGCAGTATTTT
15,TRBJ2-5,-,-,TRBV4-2,CASSQVMRTEETQYF,TGTGCCAGCAGCCAGGTTATGCGTACGGAAGAGACCCAGTACTTC
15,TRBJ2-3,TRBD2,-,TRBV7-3,CASSNSGGGLDTQYF,TGTGCCAGCAGCAATAGCGGGGGGGGGTTAGATACGCAGTATTTT
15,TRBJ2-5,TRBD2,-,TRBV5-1,CASSFSGGIQETQYF,TGCGCCAGCAGCTTTTCGGGGGGGATACAAGAGACCCAGTACTTC
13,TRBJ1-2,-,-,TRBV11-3,CASSRQENYGYTF,TGTGCCAGCAGCAGACAGGAAAACTATGGCTACACCTTC
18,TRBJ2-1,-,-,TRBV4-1,CASSQDRTSTLLSNEQFF,TGCGCCAGCAGCCAAGATCGGACAAGCACCTTGCTTTCAAATGAGCAGTTCTTC
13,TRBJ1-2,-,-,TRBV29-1,CSVAGGPGYGYTF,TGCAGCGTCGCGGGGGGGCCCGGCTATGGCTACACCTTC